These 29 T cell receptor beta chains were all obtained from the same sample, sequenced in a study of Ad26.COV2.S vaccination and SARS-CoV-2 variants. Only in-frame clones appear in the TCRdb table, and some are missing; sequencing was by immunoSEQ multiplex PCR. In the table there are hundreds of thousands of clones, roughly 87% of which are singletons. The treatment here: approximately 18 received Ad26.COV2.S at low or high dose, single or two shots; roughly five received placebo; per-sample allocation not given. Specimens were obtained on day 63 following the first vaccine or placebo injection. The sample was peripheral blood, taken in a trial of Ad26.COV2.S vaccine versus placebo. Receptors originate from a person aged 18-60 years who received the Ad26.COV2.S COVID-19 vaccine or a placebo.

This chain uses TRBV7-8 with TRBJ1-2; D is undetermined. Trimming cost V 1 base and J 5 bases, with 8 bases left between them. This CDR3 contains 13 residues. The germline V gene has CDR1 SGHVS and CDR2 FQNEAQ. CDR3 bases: TGTGCCAGCAGCTTAGAACGAGGATATGGCTACACCTTC. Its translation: CASSLERGYGYTF.

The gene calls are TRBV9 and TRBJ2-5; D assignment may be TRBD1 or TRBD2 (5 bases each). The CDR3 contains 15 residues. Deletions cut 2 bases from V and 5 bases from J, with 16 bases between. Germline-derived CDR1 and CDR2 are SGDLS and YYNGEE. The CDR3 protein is CASSVSGTPRETQYF. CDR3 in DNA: TGTGCCAGCAGCGTTTCCGGGACCCCGAGGGAGACCCAGTACTTC.

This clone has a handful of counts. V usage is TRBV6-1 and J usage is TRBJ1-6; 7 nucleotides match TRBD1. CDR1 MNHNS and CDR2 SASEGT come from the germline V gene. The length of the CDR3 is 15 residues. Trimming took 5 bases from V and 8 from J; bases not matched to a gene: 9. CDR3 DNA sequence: TGTGCCAGCAGTATCCTTGGACAGGCCTATTCACCCCTCCACTTT. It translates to CASSILGQAYSPLHF.

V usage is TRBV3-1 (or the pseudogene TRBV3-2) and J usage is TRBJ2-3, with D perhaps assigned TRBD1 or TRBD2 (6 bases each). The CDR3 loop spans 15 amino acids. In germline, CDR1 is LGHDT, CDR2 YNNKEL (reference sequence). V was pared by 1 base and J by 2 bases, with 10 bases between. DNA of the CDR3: TGTGCCAGCAGCCAAGGGGGGGCTTCCACAGATACGCAGTATTTT. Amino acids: CASSQGGASTDTQYF.

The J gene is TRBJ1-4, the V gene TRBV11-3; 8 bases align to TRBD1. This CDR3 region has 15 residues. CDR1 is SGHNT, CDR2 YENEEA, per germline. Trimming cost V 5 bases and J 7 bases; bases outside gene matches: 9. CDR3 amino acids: CASSAPGGAGEKLFF. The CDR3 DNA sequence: TGTGCCAGCAGCGCACCAGGGGGCGCGGGTGAAAAACTGTTTTTT.

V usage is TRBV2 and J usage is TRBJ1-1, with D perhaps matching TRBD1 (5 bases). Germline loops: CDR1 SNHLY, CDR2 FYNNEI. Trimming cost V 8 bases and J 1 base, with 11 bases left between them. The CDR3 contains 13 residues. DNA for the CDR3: TGTGCCAGCGGGGGTCAGGGGAACACTGAAGCTTTCTTT. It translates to CASGGQGNTEAFF. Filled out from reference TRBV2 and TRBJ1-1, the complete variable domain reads EPEVTQTPSHQVTQMGQEVILRCVPISNHLYFYWYRQILGQKVEFLVSFYNNEISEKSEIFDDQFSVERPDGSNFTLKIRSTKLEDSAMYFCASGGQGNTEAFFGQGTRLTVV.

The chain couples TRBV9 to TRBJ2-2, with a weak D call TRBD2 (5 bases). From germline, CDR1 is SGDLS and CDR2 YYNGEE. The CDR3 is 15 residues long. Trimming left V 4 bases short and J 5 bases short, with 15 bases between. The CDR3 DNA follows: TGTGCCAGCAGCCCCCTCGAGGGTTGGACCGGGGAGCTGTTTTTT. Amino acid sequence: CASSPLEGWTGELFF. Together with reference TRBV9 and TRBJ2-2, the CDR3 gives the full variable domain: DSGVTQTPKHLITATGQRVTLRCSPRSGDLSVYWYQQSLDQGLQFLIQYYNGEERAKGNILERFSAQQFPDLHSELNLSSLELGDSALYFCASSPLEGWTGELFFGEGSRLTVL.

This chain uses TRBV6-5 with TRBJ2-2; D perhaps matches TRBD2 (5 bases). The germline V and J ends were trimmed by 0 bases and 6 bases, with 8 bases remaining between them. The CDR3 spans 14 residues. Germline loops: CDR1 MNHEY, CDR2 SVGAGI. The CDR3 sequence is CASSYSIGAGELFF. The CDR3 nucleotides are TGTGCCAGCAGTTACTCGATCGGGGCCGGGGAGCTGTTTTTT.

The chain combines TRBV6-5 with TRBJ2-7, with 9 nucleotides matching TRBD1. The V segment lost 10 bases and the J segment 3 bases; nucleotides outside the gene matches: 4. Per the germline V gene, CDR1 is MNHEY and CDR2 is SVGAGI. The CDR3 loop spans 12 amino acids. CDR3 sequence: CATRTGDYEQYV. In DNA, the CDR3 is TGTGCCACCCGGACAGGGGACTACGAGCAGTACGTC.

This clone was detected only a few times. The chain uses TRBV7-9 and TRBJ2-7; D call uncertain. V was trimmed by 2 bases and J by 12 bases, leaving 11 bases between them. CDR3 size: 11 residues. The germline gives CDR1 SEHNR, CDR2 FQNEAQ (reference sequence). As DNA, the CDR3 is TGTGCCAGCAGCTTATCTCAGTGGATGTACTTC. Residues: CASSLSQWMYF.

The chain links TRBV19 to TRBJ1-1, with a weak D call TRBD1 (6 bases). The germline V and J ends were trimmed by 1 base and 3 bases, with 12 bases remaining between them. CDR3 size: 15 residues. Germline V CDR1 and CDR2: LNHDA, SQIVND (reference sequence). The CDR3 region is CASSIGTAIDTEAFF. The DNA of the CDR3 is TGTGCCAGTAGTATAGGGACAGCCATTGACACTGAAGCTTTCTTT.

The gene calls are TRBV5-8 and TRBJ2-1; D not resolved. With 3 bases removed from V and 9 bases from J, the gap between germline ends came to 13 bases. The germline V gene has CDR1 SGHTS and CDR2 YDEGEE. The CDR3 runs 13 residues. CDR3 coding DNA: TGTGCCAGCAGCTACGAAACACGAGGTGAGCAGTTCTTC. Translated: CASSYETRGEQFF.

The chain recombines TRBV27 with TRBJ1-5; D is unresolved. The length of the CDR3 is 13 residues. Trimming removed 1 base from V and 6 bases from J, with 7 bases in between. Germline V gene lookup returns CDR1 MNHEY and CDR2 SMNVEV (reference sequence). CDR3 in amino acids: CASSLYLRQPQHF. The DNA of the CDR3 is TGTGCCAGCAGTTTATATCTTCGTCAGCCCCAGCATTTT.

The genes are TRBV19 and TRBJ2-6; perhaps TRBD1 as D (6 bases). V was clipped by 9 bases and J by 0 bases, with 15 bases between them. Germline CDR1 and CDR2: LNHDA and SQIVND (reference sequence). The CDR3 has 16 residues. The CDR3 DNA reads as TGTGCCAGCCAATACAGGGTCAGCTCTGGGGCCAACGTCCTGACTTTC. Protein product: CASQYRVSSGANVLTF.

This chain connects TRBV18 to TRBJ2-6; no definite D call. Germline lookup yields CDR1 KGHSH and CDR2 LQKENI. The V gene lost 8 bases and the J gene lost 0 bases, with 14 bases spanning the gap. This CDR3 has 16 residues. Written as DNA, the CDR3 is TGTGCCAGCCTCCCCCGGTCTAGCTCTGGGGCCAACGTCCTGACTTTC. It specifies CASLPRSSSGANVLTF.

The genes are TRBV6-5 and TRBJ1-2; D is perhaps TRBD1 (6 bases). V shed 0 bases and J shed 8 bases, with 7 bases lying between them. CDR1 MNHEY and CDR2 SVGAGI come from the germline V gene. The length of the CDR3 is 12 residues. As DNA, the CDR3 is TGTGCCAGCAGTTACTCGGGGGGCGGCTACACCTTC. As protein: CASSYSGGGYTF.

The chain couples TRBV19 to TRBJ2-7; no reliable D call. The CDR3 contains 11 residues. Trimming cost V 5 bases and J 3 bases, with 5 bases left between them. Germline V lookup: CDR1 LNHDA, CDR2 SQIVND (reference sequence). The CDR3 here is CASSSFYEQYF. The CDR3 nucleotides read TGTGCCAGTAGTTCTTTCTACGAGCAGTACTTC.

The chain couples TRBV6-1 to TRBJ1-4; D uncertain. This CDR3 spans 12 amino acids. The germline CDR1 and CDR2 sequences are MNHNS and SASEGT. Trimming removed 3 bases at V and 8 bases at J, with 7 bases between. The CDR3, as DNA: TGTGCCAGCAGTGAGAACTTGGAAAAACTGTTTTTT. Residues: CASSENLEKLFF.

CDR3: CASSDPGMGGGPLGYTF. The CDR3 DNA follows: TGTGCCAGCAGCGACCCCGGCATGGGGGGCGGGCCGCTTGGCTACACCTTC. V is TRBV7-2 and J is TRBJ1-2; tentatively, D is TRBD1 (6 bases). The CDR3 covers 17 residues. V lost 5 bases to trimming and J lost 7 bases, with 26 bases between them. Germline lookup yields CDR1 SGHTA and CDR2 FQGNSA. The variable domain in full, completed from reference TRBV7-2 and TRBJ1-2, reads GAGVSQSPSNKVTEKGKDVELRCDPISGHTALYWYRQSLGQGLEFLIYFQGNSAPDKSGLPSDRFSAERTGGSVSTLTIQRTQQEDSAVYLCASSDPGMGGGPLGYTFGSGTRLTVV.

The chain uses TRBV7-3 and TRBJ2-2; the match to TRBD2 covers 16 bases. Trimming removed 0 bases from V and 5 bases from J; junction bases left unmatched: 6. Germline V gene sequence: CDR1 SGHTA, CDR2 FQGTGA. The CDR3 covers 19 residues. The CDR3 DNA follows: TGTGCCAGCAGCTTAACCGGGACTAGCGGGGGGGCGAGGACCGGGGAGCTGTTTTTT. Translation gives CASSLTGTSGGARTGELFF. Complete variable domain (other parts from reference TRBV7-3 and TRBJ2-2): GAGVSQTPSNKVTEKGKYVELRCDPISGHTALYWYRQSLGQGPEFLIYFQGTGAADDSGLPNDRFFAVRPEGSVSTLKIQRTERGDSAVYLCASSLTGTSGGARTGELFFGEGSRLTVL.

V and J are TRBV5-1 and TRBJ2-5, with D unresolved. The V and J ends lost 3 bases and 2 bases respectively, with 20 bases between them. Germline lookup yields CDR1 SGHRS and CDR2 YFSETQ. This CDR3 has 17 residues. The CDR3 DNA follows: TGCGCCAGCAGCTCCGGGTGGGCGGTGGAATTACAAGAGACCCAGTACTTC. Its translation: CASSSGWAVELQETQYF.

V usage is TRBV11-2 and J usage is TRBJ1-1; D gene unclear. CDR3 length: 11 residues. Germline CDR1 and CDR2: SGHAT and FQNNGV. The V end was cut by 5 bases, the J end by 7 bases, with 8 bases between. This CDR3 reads CASSHGLEAFF. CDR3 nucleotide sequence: TGTGCCAGCAGCCATGGCCTTGAAGCTTTCTTT. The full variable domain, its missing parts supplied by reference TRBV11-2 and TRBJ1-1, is EAGVAQSPRYKIIEKRQSVAFWCNPISGHATLYWYQQILGQGPKLLIQFQNNGVVDDSQLPKDRFSAERLKGVDSTLKIQPAKLEDSAVYLCASSHGLEAFFGQGTRLTVV.

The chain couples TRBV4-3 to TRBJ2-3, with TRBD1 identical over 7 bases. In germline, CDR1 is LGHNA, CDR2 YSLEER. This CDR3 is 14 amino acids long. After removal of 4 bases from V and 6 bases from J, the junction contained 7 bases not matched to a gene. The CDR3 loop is CASSPRTGGDTQYF. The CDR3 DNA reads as TGCGCCAGCAGCCCCCGGACAGGCGGGGATACGCAGTATTTT.

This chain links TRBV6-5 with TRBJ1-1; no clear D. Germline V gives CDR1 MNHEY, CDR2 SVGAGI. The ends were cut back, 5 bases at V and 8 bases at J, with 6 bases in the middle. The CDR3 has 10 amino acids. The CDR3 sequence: CASSQKEAFF. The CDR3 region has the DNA TGTGCCAGCAGTCAGAAGGAAGCTTTCTTT.

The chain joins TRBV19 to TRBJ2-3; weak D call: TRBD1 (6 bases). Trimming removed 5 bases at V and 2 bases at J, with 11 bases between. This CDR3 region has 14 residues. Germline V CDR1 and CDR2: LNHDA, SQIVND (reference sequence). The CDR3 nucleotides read TGTGCCAGTAGTCTCGGACAGATCACAGATACGCAGTATTTT. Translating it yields CASSLGQITDTQYF.

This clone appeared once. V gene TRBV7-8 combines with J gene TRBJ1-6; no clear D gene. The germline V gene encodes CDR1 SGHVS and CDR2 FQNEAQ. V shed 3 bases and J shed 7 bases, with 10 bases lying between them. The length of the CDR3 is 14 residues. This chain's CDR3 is CASSFSSGNSPLHF. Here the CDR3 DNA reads TGTGCCAGCAGCTTTTCCAGTGGAAATTCACCCCTCCACTTT.

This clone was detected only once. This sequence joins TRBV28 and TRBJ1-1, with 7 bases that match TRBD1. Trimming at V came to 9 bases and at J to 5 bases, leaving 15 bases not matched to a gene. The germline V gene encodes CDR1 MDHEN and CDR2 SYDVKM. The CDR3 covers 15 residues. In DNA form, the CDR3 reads TGTGCCAGTAGATCGACCGACAGGGAGGGAACTGAAGCTTTCTTT. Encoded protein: CASRSTDREGTEAFF.

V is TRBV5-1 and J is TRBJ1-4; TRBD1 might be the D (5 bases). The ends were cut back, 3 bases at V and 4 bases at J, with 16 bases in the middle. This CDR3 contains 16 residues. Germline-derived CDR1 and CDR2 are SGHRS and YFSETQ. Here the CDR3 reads CASSSQPGFGNEKLFF. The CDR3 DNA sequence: TGCGCCAGCAGCTCCCAACCAGGGTTCGGTAATGAAAAACTGTTTTTT. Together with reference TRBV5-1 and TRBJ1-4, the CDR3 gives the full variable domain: KAGVTQTPRYLIKTRGQQVTLSCSPISGHRSVSWYQQTPGQGLQFLFEYFSETQRNKGNFPGRFSGRQFSNSRSEMNVSTLELGDSALYLCASSSQPGFGNEKLFFGSGTQLSVL.

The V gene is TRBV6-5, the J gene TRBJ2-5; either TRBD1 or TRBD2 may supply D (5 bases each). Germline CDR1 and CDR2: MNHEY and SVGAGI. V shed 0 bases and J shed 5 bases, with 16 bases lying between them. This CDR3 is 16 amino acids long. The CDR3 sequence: CASSYSATWGGETQYF. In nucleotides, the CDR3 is TGTGCCAGCAGTTACTCGGCTACTTGGGGCGGGGAGACCCAGTACTTC.